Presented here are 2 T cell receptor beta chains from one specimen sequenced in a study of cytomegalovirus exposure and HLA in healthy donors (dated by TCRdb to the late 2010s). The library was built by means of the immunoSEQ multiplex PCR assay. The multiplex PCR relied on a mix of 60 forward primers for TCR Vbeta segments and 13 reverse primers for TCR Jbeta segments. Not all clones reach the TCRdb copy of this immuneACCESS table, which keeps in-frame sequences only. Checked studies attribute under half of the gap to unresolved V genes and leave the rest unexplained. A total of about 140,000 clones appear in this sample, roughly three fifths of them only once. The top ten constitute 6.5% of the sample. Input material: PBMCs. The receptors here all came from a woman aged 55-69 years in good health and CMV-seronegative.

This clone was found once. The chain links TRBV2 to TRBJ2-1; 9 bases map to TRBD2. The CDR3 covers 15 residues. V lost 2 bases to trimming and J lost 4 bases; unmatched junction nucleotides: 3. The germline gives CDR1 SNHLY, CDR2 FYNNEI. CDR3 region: CASSETLAGYNEQFF. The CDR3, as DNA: TGTGCCAGCAGTGAAACCCTAGCGGGGTACAATGAGCAGTTCTTC. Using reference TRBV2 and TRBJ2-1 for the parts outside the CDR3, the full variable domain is EPEVTQTPSHQVTQMGQEVILRCVPISNHLYFYWYRQILGQKVEFLVSFYNNEISEKSEIFDDQFSVERPDGSNFTLKIRSTKLEDSAMYFCASSETLAGYNEQFFGPGTRLTVL.

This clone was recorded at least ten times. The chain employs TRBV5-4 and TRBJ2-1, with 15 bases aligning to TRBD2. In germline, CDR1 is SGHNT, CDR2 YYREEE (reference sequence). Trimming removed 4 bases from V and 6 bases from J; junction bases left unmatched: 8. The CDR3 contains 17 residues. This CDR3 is CASSEGTSGRSGNEQFF. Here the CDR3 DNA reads TGTGCCAGCAGCGAGGGGACTAGCGGGAGGTCCGGCAATGAGCAGTTCTTC.